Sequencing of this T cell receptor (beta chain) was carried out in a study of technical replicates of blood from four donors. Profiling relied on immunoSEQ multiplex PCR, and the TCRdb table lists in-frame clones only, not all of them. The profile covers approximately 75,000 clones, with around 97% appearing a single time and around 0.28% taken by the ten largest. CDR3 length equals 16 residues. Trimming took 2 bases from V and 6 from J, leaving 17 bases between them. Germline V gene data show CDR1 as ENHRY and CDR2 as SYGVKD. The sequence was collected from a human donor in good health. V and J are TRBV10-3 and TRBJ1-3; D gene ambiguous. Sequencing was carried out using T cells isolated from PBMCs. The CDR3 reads CAISESLEGEENTIYF. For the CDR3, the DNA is TGTGCCATCAGTGAGAGCTTGGAGGGTGAAGAAAACACCATATATTTT.